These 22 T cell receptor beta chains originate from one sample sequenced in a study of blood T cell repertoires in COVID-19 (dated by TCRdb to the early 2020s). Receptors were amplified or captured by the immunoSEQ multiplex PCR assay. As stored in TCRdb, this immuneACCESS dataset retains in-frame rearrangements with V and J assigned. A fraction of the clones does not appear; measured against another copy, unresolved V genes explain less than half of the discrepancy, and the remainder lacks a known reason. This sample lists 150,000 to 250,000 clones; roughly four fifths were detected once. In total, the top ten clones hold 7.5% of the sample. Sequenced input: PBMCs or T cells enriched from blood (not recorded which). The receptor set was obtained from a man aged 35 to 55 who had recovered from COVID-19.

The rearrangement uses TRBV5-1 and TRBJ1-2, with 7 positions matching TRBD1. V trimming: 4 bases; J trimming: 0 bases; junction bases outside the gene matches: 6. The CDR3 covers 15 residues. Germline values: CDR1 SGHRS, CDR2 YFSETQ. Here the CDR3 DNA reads TGCGCCAGCAGCCCAATGGGACAGACTAACTATGGCTACACCTTC. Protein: CASSPMGQTNYGYTF.

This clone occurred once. The CDR3 protein is CATSDSRTGGGKLFF. The CDR3 DNA reads TGTGCCACCAGTGATTCTAGGACAGGGGGAGGAAAACTGTTTTTT. The V and J genes are TRBV24-1 and TRBJ1-4; TRBD1 matches at 10 bases. Germline CDR1 is KGHDR and CDR2 is SFDVKD. This CDR3 is built from 15 residues. V was clipped by 2 bases and J by 10 bases; unmatched bases: 6.

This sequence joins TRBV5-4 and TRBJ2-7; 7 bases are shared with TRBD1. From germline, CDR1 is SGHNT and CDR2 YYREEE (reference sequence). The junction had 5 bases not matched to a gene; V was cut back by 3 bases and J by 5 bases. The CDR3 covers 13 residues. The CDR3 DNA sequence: TGTGCCAGCAGCTCGACAGGGATTCACGAGCAGTACTTC. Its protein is CASSSTGIHEQYF.

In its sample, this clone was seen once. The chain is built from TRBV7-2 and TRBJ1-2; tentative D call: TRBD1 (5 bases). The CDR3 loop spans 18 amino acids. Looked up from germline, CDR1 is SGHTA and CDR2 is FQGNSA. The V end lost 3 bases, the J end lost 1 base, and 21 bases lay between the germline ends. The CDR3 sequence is CASSLSFFGRQSNYGYTF. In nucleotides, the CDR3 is TGTGCCAGCAGCTTGTCTTTCTTCGGGCGACAGAGTAACTATGGCTACACCTTC.

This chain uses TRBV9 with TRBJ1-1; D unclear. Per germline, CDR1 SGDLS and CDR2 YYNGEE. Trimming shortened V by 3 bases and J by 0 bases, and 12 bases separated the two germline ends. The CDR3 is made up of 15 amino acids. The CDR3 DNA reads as TGTGCCAGCAGCGCATACCACTTGCTGAACACTGAAGCTTTCTTT. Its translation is CASSAYHLLNTEAFF. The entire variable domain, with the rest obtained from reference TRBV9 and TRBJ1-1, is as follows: DSGVTQTPKHLITATGQRVTLRCSPRSGDLSVYWYQQSLDQGLQFLIQYYNGEERAKGNILERFSAQQFPDLHSELNLSSLELGDSALYFCASSAYHLLNTEAFFGQGTRLTVV.

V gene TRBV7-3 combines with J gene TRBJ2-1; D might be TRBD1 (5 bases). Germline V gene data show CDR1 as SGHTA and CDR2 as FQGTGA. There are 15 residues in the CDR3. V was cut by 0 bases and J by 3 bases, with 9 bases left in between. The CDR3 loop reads CASSLTAQGYNEQFF. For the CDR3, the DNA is TGTGCCAGCAGCTTAACGGCCCAGGGCTACAATGAGCAGTTCTTC.

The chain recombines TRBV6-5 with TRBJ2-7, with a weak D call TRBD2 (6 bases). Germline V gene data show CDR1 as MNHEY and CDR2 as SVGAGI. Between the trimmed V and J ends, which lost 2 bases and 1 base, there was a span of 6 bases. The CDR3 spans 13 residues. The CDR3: CASSYGTSYEQYF. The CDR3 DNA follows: TGTGCCAGCAGTTACGGGACTTCCTACGAGCAGTACTTC.

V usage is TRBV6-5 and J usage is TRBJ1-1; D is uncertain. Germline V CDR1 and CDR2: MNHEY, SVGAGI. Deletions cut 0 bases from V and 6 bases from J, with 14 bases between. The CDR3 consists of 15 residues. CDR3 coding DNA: TGTGCCAGCAGTTACTCGGGCGGCGGAGGCGCTGAAGCTTTCTTT. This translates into CASSYSGGGGAEAFF.

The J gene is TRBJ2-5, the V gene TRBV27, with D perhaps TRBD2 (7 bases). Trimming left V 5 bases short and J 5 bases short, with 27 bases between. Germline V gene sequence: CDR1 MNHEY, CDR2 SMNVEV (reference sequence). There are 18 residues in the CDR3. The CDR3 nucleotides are TGTGCCAGCAGTCCCCGAACGAGGGGGAGCGGGGTTATCGAGACCCAGTACTTC. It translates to CASSPRTRGSGVIETQYF.

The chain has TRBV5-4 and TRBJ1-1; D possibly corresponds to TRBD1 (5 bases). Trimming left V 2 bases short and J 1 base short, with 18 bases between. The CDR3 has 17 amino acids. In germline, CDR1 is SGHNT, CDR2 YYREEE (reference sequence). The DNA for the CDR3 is TGTGCCAGCAGCTTACTAACCTACAGGCTATCGAACACTGAAGCTTTCTTT. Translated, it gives CASSLLTYRLSNTEAFF. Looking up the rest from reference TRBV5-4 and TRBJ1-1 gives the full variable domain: ETGVTQSPTHLIKTRGQQVTLRCSSQSGHNTVSWYQQALGQGPQFIFQYYREEENGRGNFPPRFSGLQFPNYSSELNVNALELDDSALYLCASSLLTYRLSNTEAFFGQGTRLTVV.

CDR3 amino acids: CAWSPGQGAEAFF. The CDR3 nucleotides read TGTGCCTGGAGTCCCGGACAGGGGGCGGAAGCTTTCTTT. The chain uses TRBV30 and TRBJ1-1; TRBD1 agrees at 11 bases. Germline-derived CDR1 and CDR2 are GTSNPN and SVGIG (reference sequence). This CDR3 spans 13 amino acids. Trimming cost V 2 bases and J 8 bases; bases outside gene matches: 4. The variable domain in full, with the rest retrieved from reference TRBV30 and TRBJ1-1, is SQTIHQWPATLVQPVGSPLSLECTVEGTSNPNLYWYRQAAGRGLQLLFYSVGIGQISSEVPQNLSASRPQDRQFILSSKKLLLSDSGFYLCAWSPGQGAEAFFGQGTRLTVV.

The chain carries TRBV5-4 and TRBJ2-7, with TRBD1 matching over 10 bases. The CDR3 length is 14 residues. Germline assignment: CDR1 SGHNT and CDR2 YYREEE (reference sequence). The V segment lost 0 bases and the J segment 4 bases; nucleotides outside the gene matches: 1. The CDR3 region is CASSLGTGGYEQYF. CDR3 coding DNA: TGTGCCAGCAGCTTGGGGACAGGGGGGTACGAGCAGTACTTC.

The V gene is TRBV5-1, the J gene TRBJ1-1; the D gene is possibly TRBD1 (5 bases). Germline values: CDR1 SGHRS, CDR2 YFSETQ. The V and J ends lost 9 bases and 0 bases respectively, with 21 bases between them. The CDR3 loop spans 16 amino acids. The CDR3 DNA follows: TGCGCCACCTCAACAGGAGCCACCCACATGAACACTGAAGCTTTCTTT. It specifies CATSTGATHMNTEAFF.

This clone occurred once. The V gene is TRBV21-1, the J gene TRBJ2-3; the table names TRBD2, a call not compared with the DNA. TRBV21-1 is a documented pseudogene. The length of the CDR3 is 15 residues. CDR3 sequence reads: CASTPGGTATDTQYF. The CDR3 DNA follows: TGTGCCAGCACCCCGGGGGGGACCGCCACAGATACGCAGTATTTT.

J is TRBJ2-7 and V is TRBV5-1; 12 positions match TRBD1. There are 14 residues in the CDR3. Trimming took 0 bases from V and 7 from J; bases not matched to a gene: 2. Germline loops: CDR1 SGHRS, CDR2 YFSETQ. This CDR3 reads CASSLGDRGLEQYF. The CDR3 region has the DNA TGCGCCAGCAGCTTGGGGGACAGGGGGCTTGAGCAGTACTTC.

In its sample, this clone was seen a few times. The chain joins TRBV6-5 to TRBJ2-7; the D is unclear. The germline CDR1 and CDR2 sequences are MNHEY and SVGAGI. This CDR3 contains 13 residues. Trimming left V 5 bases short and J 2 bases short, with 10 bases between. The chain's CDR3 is CASSPLVAYEQYF. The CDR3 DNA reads TGTGCCAGCAGTCCGTTGGTAGCCTACGAGCAGTACTTC.

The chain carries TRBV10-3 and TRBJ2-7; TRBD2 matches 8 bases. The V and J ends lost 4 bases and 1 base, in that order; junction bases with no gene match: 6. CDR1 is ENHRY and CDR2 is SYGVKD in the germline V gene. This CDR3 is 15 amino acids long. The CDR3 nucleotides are TGTGCCATCAGTGGGGGTCTAGCGGGTTCCTACGAGCAGTACTTC. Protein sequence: CAISGGLAGSYEQYF.

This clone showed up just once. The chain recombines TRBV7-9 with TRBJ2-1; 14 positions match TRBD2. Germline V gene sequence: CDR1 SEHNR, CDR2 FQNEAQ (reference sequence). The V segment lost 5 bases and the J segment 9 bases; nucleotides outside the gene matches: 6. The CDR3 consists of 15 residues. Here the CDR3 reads CASSATSGGALEQFF. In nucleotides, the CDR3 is TGTGCCAGCAGCGCGACTAGCGGGGGGGCCCTTGAGCAGTTCTTC.

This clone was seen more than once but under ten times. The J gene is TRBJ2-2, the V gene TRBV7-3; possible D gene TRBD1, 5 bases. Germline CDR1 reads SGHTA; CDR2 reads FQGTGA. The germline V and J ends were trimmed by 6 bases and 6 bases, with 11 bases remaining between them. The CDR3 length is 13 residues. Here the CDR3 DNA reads TGTGCCAGCAGTCCGGCAGGGTCCGGGGAGCTGTTTTTT. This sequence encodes CASSPAGSGELFF.

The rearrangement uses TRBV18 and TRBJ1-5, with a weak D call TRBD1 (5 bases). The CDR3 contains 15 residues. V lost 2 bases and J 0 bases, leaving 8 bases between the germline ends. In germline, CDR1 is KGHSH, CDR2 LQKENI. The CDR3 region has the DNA TGTGCCAGCTCACCAACAGGTTTTAGCAATCAGCCCCAGCATTTT. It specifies CASSPTGFSNQPQHF.

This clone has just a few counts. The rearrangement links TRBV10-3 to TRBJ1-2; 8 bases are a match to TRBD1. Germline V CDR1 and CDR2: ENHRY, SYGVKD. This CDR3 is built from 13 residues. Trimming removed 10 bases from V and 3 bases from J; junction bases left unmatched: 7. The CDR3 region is CATTSDRDYGYTF. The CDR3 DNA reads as TGTGCCACTACGTCGGACAGGGACTATGGCTACACCTTC.

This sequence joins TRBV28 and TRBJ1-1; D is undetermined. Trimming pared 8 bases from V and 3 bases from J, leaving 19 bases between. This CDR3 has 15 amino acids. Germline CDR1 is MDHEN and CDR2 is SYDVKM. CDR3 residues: CASSPRAPLYTEAFF. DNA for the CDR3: TGTGCCAGCTCCCCGAGGGCGCCCTTGTACACTGAAGCTTTCTTT.